This T cell receptor (beta chain) was obtained from a study of T cell repertoires in cytomegalovirus infection. The wider study: A matching HLA type, together with CMV infection, was signaled by public TCR beta signatures.

This clonotype was seen only a few times. The antigen is not known. This CDR3 is 16 amino acids long. V dropped 2 bases and J dropped 2 bases, with 13 bases sitting between them. Germline CDR1 SGHTA, CDR2 FQGNSA. Findings and limits, study-wide: Carriers of CMV and the relevant HLA type were discriminated by public TCR beta frequency.

TCRdb itself ran the reads through MiXCR, one entry per CDR3 protein. The sample carries about 68,000 distinct CDR3 sequences, 20% to 25% recorded once. The clonotype comes from a human donor in good health (CMV status not recorded). Some clones in this sample may be carry-over from other donors' samples. This chain connects TRBV7-2 to TRBJ1-5, with D perhaps TRBD1 (5 bases). The specimen sequenced was PBMCs, sequenced either directly or after in vitro stimulation (not recorded which). CDR3 in amino acids: CASSLFVSGGNQPQHF. The CDR3 region has the DNA TGTGCCAGCAGCTTATTTGTCTCGGGGGGCAATCAGCCCCAGCATTTT.